This TCR beta chain was captured in a study of CD8 T cells in ankylosing spondylitis. Many counts were recorded for this clonotype. TCRdb itself ran the 5' RACE reads through MiXCR, one entry per CDR3 protein. The table records 100,000 to 150,000 distinct CDR3 sequences, approximately 10% of them present only once. Sequencing input: blood, either unsorted or a sorted T cell fraction (not recorded which). This clonotype was obtained from a female donor with ankylosing spondylitis or in good health (not recorded which).

CDR3 bases: TGTGCCAGCAGCGAGCAGGGGGCTCGTGAAAAACTGTTTTTT. Translation: CASSEQGAREKLFF. V gene TRBV9 combines with J gene TRBJ1-4; TRBD1 matches 8 bases. J lost 7 bases, V lost 3 bases, and 5 bases had no gene match. The germline gives CDR1 SGDLS, CDR2 YYNGEE. The CDR3 length is 14 residues.